This T cell receptor beta chain derives from a study of T cells in Graves' hyperthyroidism and ophthalmopathy. Study results and caveats: Ophthalmopathy onset followed model prediction by a median approximately six months.

Patients were aged 18 to 65, had disease duration under 2 months, and had newly diagnosed hyperthyroidism. Criteria for exclusion of patients were uncontrolled infection, other autoimmune disease, pregnancy or lactation. This clonotype was counted at least ten times. What it binds is not known. The CDR3 regions of TCR beta were amplified from RNA transcripts. A first-round RT-PCR of the TCR CDR3 used the HTBI primer set. TCRdb independently ran MiXCR on the multiplex PCR reads; one entry per CDR3 protein. The table records some 760,000 distinct CDR3 sequences, 12% to 15% of them present only once. This clonotype was obtained from a woman under 30 with Graves' hyperthyroidism. The specimen sequenced was blood.

This CDR3 reads CASSGKGQQETQYF. The CDR3 DNA reads as TGTGCCAGCAGTGGAAAAGGACAGCAAGAGACCCAGTACTTC. The rearrangement links TRBV11-2 to TRBJ2-5; a possible D gene is TRBD1 (6 bases). V gave up 6 bases and J gave up 2 bases, with 13 bases separating them. Germline V gene lookup returns CDR1 SGHAT and CDR2 FQNNGV. CDR3 length: 14 amino acids.